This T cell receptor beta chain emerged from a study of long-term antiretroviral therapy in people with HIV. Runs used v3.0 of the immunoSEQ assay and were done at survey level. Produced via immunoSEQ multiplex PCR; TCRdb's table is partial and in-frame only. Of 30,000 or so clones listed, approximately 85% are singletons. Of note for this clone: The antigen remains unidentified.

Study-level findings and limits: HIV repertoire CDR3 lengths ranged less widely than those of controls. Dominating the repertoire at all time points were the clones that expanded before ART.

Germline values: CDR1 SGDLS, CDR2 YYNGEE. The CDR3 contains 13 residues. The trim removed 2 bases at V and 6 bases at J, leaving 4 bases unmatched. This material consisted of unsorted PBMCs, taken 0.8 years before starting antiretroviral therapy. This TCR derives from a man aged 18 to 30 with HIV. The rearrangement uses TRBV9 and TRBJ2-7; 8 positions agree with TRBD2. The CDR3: CASSVSGSSEQYF. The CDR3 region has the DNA TGTGCCAGCAGCGTGAGCGGGAGTAGCGAGCAGTACTTC.